These 29 T cell receptor beta chains came from one sample sequenced in a study of identical twins. TCRdb fed the 5' RACE reads into MiXCR, producing one record per CDR3 protein. The table has about 220,000 distinct CDR3 sequences, approximately 7.8% seen once; the top ten hold 5.4%. These data were also reused for a study on yellow fever vaccine responses in identical twins.

Sequencing input: CD8+ T cells sorted from blood. These receptors were taken from a woman between 18 and 29 years old in good health.

Many counts were recorded for this clonotype. The chain employs TRBV6-1 and TRBJ2-1, with D tentatively TRBD1 or TRBD2 (6 bases each). This CDR3 is built from 16 residues. Germline values: CDR1 MNHNS, CDR2 SASEGT. With 6 bases removed from V and 4 bases from J, the gap between germline ends came to 19 bases. DNA of the CDR3: TGTGCCAGCAGCCCCATCGGGGGCGGGGATTACAATGAGCAGTTCTTC. It specifies CASSPIGGGDYNEQFF.

This clonotype was seen ten or more times. The CDR3 loop reads CASSLDGYSYEQYV. In DNA form, the CDR3 reads TGTGCCAGCAGCTTGGACGGTTATTCCTACGAGCAGTACGTC. The chain joins TRBV5-6 to TRBJ2-7, with D unclear. Trimming left V 0 bases short and J 1 base short, with 8 bases between. Germline values: CDR1 SGHDT, CDR2 YYEEEE. The length of the CDR3 is 14 residues.

The chain recombines TRBV27 with TRBJ1-1; 7 nucleotides align to TRBD1. The CDR3 runs to 14 residues. Germline CDR1 MNHEY, CDR2 SMNVEV (reference sequence). V lost 4 bases and J lost 1; bases outside the gene matches: 3. The CDR3 DNA reads TGTGCCAGCAGTTCACGACAGGGGAACACTGAAGCTTTCTTT. Protein: CASSSRQGNTEAFF.

In its sample, this clonotype was seen a few times. The chain couples TRBV20-1 to TRBJ2-5, with D perhaps matching TRBD2 (5 bases). The germline V and J ends were trimmed by 0 bases and 2 bases, with 31 bases remaining between them. The germline V gene has CDR1 DFQATT and CDR2 SNEGSKA (reference sequence). This CDR3 region has 21 residues. In nucleotides, the CDR3 is TGCAGTGCTAGAGATTTCGACTACCGCGTTATCGACCCCCGCGAACAAGAGACCCAGTACTTC. Translation: CSARDFDYRVIDPREQETQYF.

This clonotype turned up a few times. J is TRBJ2-4 and V is TRBV16; D is perhaps TRBD2 (5 bases). Germline values: CDR1 KGHSY, CDR2 FQNENV. The CDR3 contains 13 residues. Trimming left V 2 bases short and J 14 bases short, with 16 bases between. This CDR3 is CASSQRPEGDEYF. The CDR3 DNA is TGTGCCAGCAGCCAACGTCCCGAGGGCGACGAGTACTTC. The entire variable domain, with the rest obtained from reference TRBV16 and TRBJ2-4, is as follows: GEEVAQTPKHLVRGEGQKAKLYCAPIKGHSYVFWYQQVLKNEFKFLISFQNENVFDETGMPKERFSAKCLPNSPCSLEIQATKLEDSAVYFCASSQRPEGDEYFGAGTRLSVL.

The V and J genes are TRBV7-9 and TRBJ2-1; D unclear. Germline V gene sequence: CDR1 SEHNR, CDR2 FQNEAQ (reference sequence). The CDR3 contains 14 residues. Trimming shortened V by 3 bases and J by 0 bases, and 6 bases separated the two germline ends. This chain's CDR3 is CASSFPDSYNEQFF. Here the CDR3 DNA reads TGTGCCAGCAGCTTCCCTGACTCCTACAATGAGCAGTTCTTC.

The rearrangement links TRBV4-1 to TRBJ2-1; D could derive from TRBD1 or TRBD2 (5 bases each). This CDR3 contains 16 residues. Trimming stripped 0 bases from V and 2 bases from J, with 11 bases between. Germline V CDR1 and CDR2: MGHRA, YSYEKL. The CDR3 coding sequence is TGCGCCAGCAGCCAAGATCGAGGGGCCGCCTACAATGAGCAGTTCTTC. Amino acid sequence: CASSQDRGAAYNEQFF.

There are many counts of this clonotype. This chain links TRBV12-3 or TRBV12-4 with TRBJ2-3, with 9 bases lining up with TRBD1. This CDR3 spans 16 amino acids. V lost 6 bases, J lost 1 base, and 8 bases stayed unmatched. DNA for the CDR3: TGTGCCAGCAGCCTGACAGGGGGGTACGGCACAGATACGCAGTATTTT. Its translation is CASSLTGGYGTDTQYF.

The sample holds a few counts of this clonotype. The gene calls are TRBV6-2 or TRBV6-3 and TRBJ2-2; D is perhaps TRBD2 (5 bases). This CDR3 contains 16 residues. Germline V gives CDR1 MNHEY, CDR2 SVGEGT. Trimming shortened V by 2 bases and J by 6 bases, and 16 bases separated the two germline ends. Here the CDR3 DNA reads TGTGCCAGCAGTTACGGGCCCCTAGCTGCATCCGGGGAGCTGTTTTTT. It translates to CASSYGPLAASGELFF.

The V gene is TRBV28, the J gene TRBJ2-7; TRBD1 matches 11 bases. The germline V gene has CDR1 MDHEN and CDR2 SYDVKM. After removal of 3 bases from V and 6 bases from J, the junction contained 4 bases not matched to a gene. The CDR3 extends over 14 amino acids. The CDR3 region is CASSFPGTGGEQYF. In nucleotides, the CDR3 is TGTGCCAGCAGTTTCCCCGGGACAGGGGGCGAGCAGTACTTC.

This clonotype was seen only a few times. The genes are TRBV20-1 and TRBJ2-3; 10 positions match TRBD2. This CDR3 region has 17 residues. The germline gives CDR1 DFQATT, CDR2 SNEGSKA (reference sequence). The CDR3, as DNA: TGCTGCGCTAGAGATGACAATAGCGGGGGGCCCTTGGGTACGCAGTATTTT. Its protein is CCARDDNSGGPLGTQYF.

This clonotype was found a few times. The genes are TRBV6-2 or TRBV6-3 and TRBJ2-1; TRBD2 agrees at 12 bases. Looked up from germline, CDR1 is MNHEY and CDR2 is SVGEGT. V shed 0 bases and J 6 bases; nucleotides not matched to a gene: 6. The length of the CDR3 is 17 residues. DNA of the CDR3: TGTGCCAGCAGTTACTCTGGACTAGCGGGATTGGGCAATGAGCAGTTCTTC. Translating it yields CASSYSGLAGLGNEQFF.

This clonotype was recorded a few times. CDR3 nucleotide sequence: TGTGCCACCAGAGGGCCGGGGGGGACAGGGAATGAGCAGTTCTTC. Translating it yields CATRGPGGTGNEQFF. The chain joins TRBV24-1 to TRBJ2-1; maybe TRBD1 (9 bases). Germline V gene sequence: CDR1 KGHDR, CDR2 SFDVKD. Trimming shortened V by 7 bases and J by 7 bases, and 19 bases separated the two germline ends. This CDR3 region has 15 residues.

The chain uses TRBV27 and TRBJ1-5, with unresolved D. Germline CDR1 and CDR2: MNHEY and SMNVEV (reference sequence). Trimming took off 0 bases at V and 5 bases at J, with 5 bases between the two ends. The CDR3 loop spans 13 amino acids. The DNA of the CDR3 is TGTGCCAGCAGTTTATCGACCCATCAGCCCCAGCATTTT. As protein: CASSLSTHQPQHF.

The chain has TRBV15 and TRBJ1-5; 8 positions agree with TRBD1. The V and J ends lost 4 bases and 5 bases, in that order; junction bases with no gene match: 7. CDR1 is LNHNV, CDR2 YYDKDF, per germline (reference sequence). This CDR3 contains 15 residues. The CDR3, as DNA: TGTGCCACCAGCACAAAGGCAGGGGGCGATCAGCCCCAGCATTTT. Translating it yields CATSTKAGGDQPQHF.

At least ten counts were recorded for this clonotype. The chain carries TRBV7-8 and TRBJ1-1, with D maybe TRBD1 (6 bases). The germline V gene encodes CDR1 SGHVS and CDR2 FQNEAQ. The CDR3 has 14 amino acids. V lost 5 bases to trimming and J lost 3 bases, with 13 bases between them. The CDR3 region has the DNA TGTGCCAGCAGCCTACGCACAGGGTACACTGAAGCTTTCTTT. It translates to CASSLRTGYTEAFF.

V and J are TRBV6-5 and TRBJ2-7; D is tentatively TRBD1 or TRBD2 (5 bases each). The length of the CDR3 is 12 residues. CDR1 and CDR2 from the germline V gene are MNHEY and SVGAGI. Trimming removed 8 bases at V and 2 bases at J, with 10 bases between. CDR3 in DNA: TGTGCCAGCGGTGGGACCGCCTACGAGCAGTACTTC. This translates into CASGGTAYEQYF.

This clonotype has more than one count but fewer than ten. This chain connects TRBV19 to TRBJ2-2; no clear D. The CDR3 is made up of 15 amino acids. V lost 1 base and J 6 bases, leaving 12 bases between the germline ends. In germline, CDR1 is LNHDA, CDR2 SQIVND (reference sequence). The CDR3 loop is CASSIGRGLAGELFF. The DNA of the CDR3 is TGTGCCAGTAGTATAGGTCGAGGATTGGCCGGGGAGCTGTTTTTT.

CDR3 DNA sequence: TGTGCCAGCAGTCGAACTAGCGGAGAGGTCCGGGAGCAGTACTTC. It is translated as CASSRTSGEVREQYF. V is TRBV12-3 or TRBV12-4 and J is TRBJ2-7; 8 bases align to TRBD2. With 5 bases clipped from V and 7 bases from J, the junction kept 13 bases outside the gene matches. The CDR3 totals 15 residues.

The V and J genes are TRBV2 and TRBJ2-7; D might be TRBD1 (7 bases). V lost 8 bases to trimming and J lost 6 bases, with 14 bases between them. The CDR3 runs to 12 residues. Germline CDR1 SNHLY, CDR2 FYNNEI. CDR3 residues: CASGRRGAEQYF. The DNA of the CDR3 is TGTGCCAGCGGCCGCAGGGGGGCCGAGCAGTACTTC.

This clonotype turned up a few times. The rearrangement uses TRBV2 and TRBJ1-2; 7 bases map to TRBD1. This CDR3 has 12 amino acids. CDR1 and CDR2 (germline): SNHLY, FYNNEI. With V trimmed by 6 bases and J by 7 bases, 5 bases remained unmatched. The CDR3 sequence is CASRSGGGGYTF. In nucleotides, the CDR3 is TGTGCCAGCAGGTCAGGGGGAGGTGGCTACACCTTC.

The chain carries TRBV11-2 and TRBJ2-5, with 7 nucleotides matching TRBD2. Germline V gene lookup returns CDR1 SGHAT and CDR2 FQNNGV. This CDR3 comprises 14 residues. With V trimmed by 5 bases and J by 5 bases, 8 bases remained unmatched. The CDR3 region has the DNA TGTGCCAGCAGCCCGGTTGGGGGAGGGGAGACCCAGTACTTC. As protein: CASSPVGGGETQYF.

This clonotype was seen a handful of times. The chain couples TRBV2 to TRBJ2-3; the D is unclear. The CDR3 length is 12 residues. Germline CDR1 is SNHLY and CDR2 is FYNNEI. With 7 bases removed from V and 5 bases from J, the gap between germline ends came to 10 bases. The CDR3 DNA follows: TGTGCCAGCATGGGGAATGGAGATACGCAGTATTTT. This translates into CASMGNGDTQYF. The whole variable domain, remainder taken from reference TRBV2 and TRBJ2-3, is EPEVTQTPSHQVTQMGQEVILRCVPISNHLYFYWYRQILGQKVEFLVSFYNNEISEKSEIFDDQFSVERPDGSNFTLKIRSTKLEDSAMYFCASMGNGDTQYFGPGTRLTVL.

This rearrangement joins TRBV28 to TRBJ2-3; D perhaps matches TRBD1 (5 bases). CDR3 length: 14 amino acids. The V gene's germline CDR1 is MDHEN and CDR2 SYDVKM. V lost 3 bases and J lost 1, with 8 bases in between. In DNA, the CDR3 is TGTGCCAGCAGTTTTGACAGTGGCACAGATACGCAGTATTTT. Translated: CASSFDSGTDTQYF.

At least ten counts were recorded for this clonotype. The chain is built from TRBV9 and TRBJ1-5, with a possible D match to TRBD1 (5 bases). Per the germline V gene, CDR1 is SGDLS and CDR2 is YYNGEE. With 3 bases removed from V and 0 bases from J, the gap between germline ends came to 7 bases. The length of the CDR3 is 14 residues. The DNA of the CDR3 is TGTGCCAGCAGCGGGGGGGGTAGCAATCAGCCCCAGCATTTT. Translated: CASSGGGSNQPQHF.

V usage is TRBV11-2 and J usage is TRBJ2-1, with TRBD2 matching 9 bases. Losses at the gene ends were 1 base for V and 4 bases for J; bases not matched to a gene: 8. Germline V gene data show CDR1 as SGHAT and CDR2 as FQNNGV. There are 17 residues in the CDR3. The CDR3 reads CASSLGAGGYLYNEQFF. The CDR3 region has the DNA TGTGCCAGCAGCTTAGGAGCGGGGGGTTACCTGTACAATGAGCAGTTCTTC.

The chain couples TRBV7-9 to TRBJ2-7; 8 bases match TRBD1. After removal of 4 bases from V and 6 bases from J, the junction contained 11 bases not matched to a gene. Germline lookup yields CDR1 SEHNR and CDR2 FQNEAQ (reference sequence). CDR3 length equals 15 residues. The CDR3 region is CASSSGQGVIGEQYF. The DNA of the CDR3 is TGTGCCAGCAGCTCAGGACAGGGTGTGATCGGCGAGCAGTACTTC.

The genes are TRBV5-6 and TRBJ1-5; D gene uncertain. The germline CDR1 and CDR2 sequences are SGHDT and YYEEEE. The germline V and J ends were trimmed by 1 base and 4 bases, with 12 bases remaining between them. CDR3 length: 15 residues. CDR3 DNA: TGTGCCAGCAGCTTGTCGTTGCAGTTAAATCAGCCCCAGCATTTT. It encodes CASSLSLQLNQPQHF.

This clonotype turned up a few times. The chain links TRBV5-8 to TRBJ2-3; the D is unclear. There are 15 residues in the CDR3. Per the germline V gene, CDR1 is SGHTS and CDR2 is YDEGEE. V was cut by 4 bases and J by 0 bases, with 12 bases left in between. The CDR3 region has the DNA TGTGCCAGCAGCGTCGACCCGACTAGCACAGATACGCAGTATTTT. Protein sequence: CASSVDPTSTDTQYF.